The T cell receptor beta chain under discussion was sequenced for a study of lymphopenia after photon versus proton radiotherapy. A remark on this clone: Antigen specificity is unknown.

Points from the study as a whole: Proton therapy kept repertoires fairly stable, unlike photons, which gained effector/memory cells. Post-nadir TCR diversity decline inversely tracked overall survival among those who died. After lymphocyte nadir, photon-treated repertoires showed oligoclonal expansion, especially CD8+ Temra. Only patients who died were analyzed for survival; proton advantage is unproven.

The repertoire was sequenced with immunoSEQ multiplex PCR; TCRdb's copy has only in-frame clones and lacks some. This table has tens of thousands of clones, more than 75% appearing once. The TCR sequence derives from a man older than 75 with esophageal cancer. Sequenced here: peripheral blood, sampled from a patient treated with proton-based radiotherapy.

Here the CDR3 DNA reads TGTGCCAGCAGCCCCACTAGCGGATTCTCCTACGAGCAGTACTTC. Translation: CASSPTSGFSYEQYF. The rearrangement joins TRBV9 to TRBJ2-7, with 8 bases fitting TRBD2. This CDR3 is 15 amino acids long. CDR1 is SGDLS, CDR2 YYNGEE, per germline. V was clipped by 4 bases and J by 0 bases; unmatched bases: 6.